The 26 T cell receptor beta chains below all came from one sample that was sequenced in a study of regulatory T cells in long-lasting Graves disease (dated by TCRdb to about 2021). The time point label corresponds to: newly diagnosed GD, antithyroid drugs for less than 3 months. For both TCR sequencing and RNA sequencing, RNA was extracted from PBMCs in TRIzol. The receptor library was made with multiplex PCR. The listed sequencing device is Illumina HiSeq 4000. TCR beta libraries were built with iRepertoire HTBI primers and Arm-PCR amplification of CDR3 regions. TCRdb itself trimmed the public reads at Q25 with fastp, ran MiXCR and retained productive beta chains. Rows matching on CDR3 protein sequence are summarized as one entry with the most common DNA and genes. In this sample the table shows roughly 440,000 distinct CDR3 sequences, about a sixth of which occur a single time. The ten largest clones add up to about 25% of the sample.

These data also formed part of another study, on T cells in Graves' hyperthyroidism and ophthalmopathy.

The sample in question was peripheral blood mononuclear cells (PBMCs), obtained at new diagnosis, from a patient treated with antithyroid drugs. The source of these receptors is a woman aged 18-30 years with Graves disease. Donor details come from another sample of the same person, matched by shared clones.

Note on this clonotype: A clone one base away is much larger, so this may be a read error. The chain employs TRBV29-1 and TRBJ2-3; 9 nucleotides match TRBD2. Germline trimming cut 3 bases from V and 4 bases from J; bases unmatched to any gene: 8. CDR3 length equals 15 residues. Germline V CDR1 and CDR2: SQVTM, ANQGSEA. The DNA of the CDR3 is TGCAGCGTTGACGGGCTAGCGGGAAGTCCAGATACGCAGTATTTT. Translated, it gives CSVDGLAGSPDTQYF.

This clonotype was seen only a few times. V gene TRBV7-9 combines with J gene TRBJ1-1; D is possibly TRBD1 (5 bases). V was pared by 5 bases and J by 4 bases, with 20 bases between. This CDR3 region has 16 residues. The germline CDR1 and CDR2 sequences are SEHNR and FQNEAQ (reference sequence). CDR3: CASSPQVGGLGTEAFF. The DNA of the CDR3 is TGTGCCAGCAGCCCCCAGGTGGGGGGTTTGGGCACTGAAGCTTTCTTT.

About this clonotype: The germline gene is not matched at one end of the junction; a read error may be the cause. The chain employs TRBV27 and TRBJ2-1, with 14 nucleotides matching TRBD2. The J call could be wrong; TRBJ2-3 is a better fit for the DNA end. Germline values: CDR1 MNHEY, CDR2 SMNVEV (reference sequence). The length of the CDR3 is 16 residues. The DNA for the CDR3 is TGTGCCAGCAGTTCTCGACTAGCGGGGGGGACAGATGCGCAGTATTTT. It encodes CASSSRLAGGTDAQYF.

The chain carries TRBV20-1 and TRBJ2-2; tentatively, D is TRBD2 (5 bases). The V and J ends lost 0 bases and 0 bases respectively, with 8 bases between them. Germline V gene data show CDR1 as DFQATT and CDR2 as SNEGSKA (reference sequence). The CDR3 runs 15 residues. CDR3 in DNA: TGCAGTGCTAGAGACGGAGGACCGAACACCGGGGAGCTGTTTTTT. As protein: CSARDGGPNTGELFF.

This clonotype was counted ten times or more. V is TRBV7-6 and J is TRBJ2-7; 10 bases agree with TRBD2. The CDR3 length is 15 residues. CDR1 is SGHVS, CDR2 FNYEAQ, per germline. V gave up 5 bases and J gave up 5 bases; unmatched junction bases: 9. The CDR3 DNA sequence: TGTGCCAGCAGCCCCCTGGGAACTAGCGGGGACGAGCAGTACTTC. This translates into CASSPLGTSGDEQYF.

Comments on this clonotype: This may come from a read error, since a much larger clone is one base off. This chain joins TRBV28 and TRBJ1-2; 8 positions agree with TRBD1. Trimming at V came to 2 bases and at J to 7 bases, leaving 15 bases not matched to a gene. CDR3 length: 17 amino acids. In germline, CDR1 is MDHEN, CDR2 SYDVKM. As DNA, the CDR3 is TGTGCCAGCAGTTTAAGCACGCCTGGCAGGGGGCTCGTTGGCTACACCTTC. This sequence encodes CASSLSTPGRGLVGYTF.

This clonotype was picked up a small number of times. Lacking the conserved final phenylalanine or tryptophan, this CDR3 likely reflects a read error. The CDR3 protein is CASSLGDATNEKLFL. The DNA of the CDR3 is TGTGCCAGCAGCTTGGGGGACGCAACTAATGAAAAACTGTTTCTT. The chain uses TRBV5-1 and TRBJ1-4; D is perhaps TRBD1 (5 bases). Germline-derived CDR1 and CDR2 are SGHRS and YFSETQ. CDR3 length equals 15 residues.

The genes are TRBV6-5 and TRBJ2-7, with 9 bases identical to TRBD2. In germline, CDR1 is MNHEY, CDR2 SVGAGI. The CDR3 totals 14 residues. The V segment lost 0 bases and the J segment 6 bases; nucleotides outside the gene matches: 3. The CDR3 loop is CASSYSGLAAEQYF. CDR3 DNA: TGTGCCAGCAGTTACTCGGGACTAGCTGCCGAGCAGTACTTC.

This clonotype came up many times. V gene TRBV9 combines with J gene TRBJ1-6; D is undetermined. There are 14 residues in the CDR3. The V end lost 0 bases, the J end lost 8 bases, and 9 bases lay between the germline ends. Per germline, CDR1 SGDLS and CDR2 YYNGEE. Here the CDR3 reads CASSVVGKDSPLHF. CDR3 DNA: TGTGCCAGCAGCGTAGTGGGGAAGGATTCACCCCTCCACTTT. Complete variable domain (other parts from reference TRBV9 and TRBJ1-6): DSGVTQTPKHLITATGQRVTLRCSPRSGDLSVYWYQQSLDQGLQFLIQYYNGEERAKGNILERFSAQQFPDLHSELNLSSLELGDSALYFCASSVVGKDSPLHFGNGTRLTVT.

This clonotype was observed many times. The rearrangement links TRBV29-1 to TRBJ2-7; D perhaps matches TRBD1 (6 bases). CDR3 size: 13 residues. The germline gives CDR1 SQVTM, CDR2 ANQGSEA. V lost 3 bases and J lost 3, with 12 bases in between. CDR3 nucleotide sequence: TGCAGCGTTGAGGGTCGGGACAACTACGAGCAGTACTTC. It yields the protein CSVEGRDNYEQYF.

The CDR3 protein is CASTVGVSNQPQHF. The CDR3 nucleotides are TGTGCCAGCACCGTAGGGGTTAGCAATCAGCCCCAGCATTTT. The rearrangement uses TRBV2 and TRBJ1-5, with a weak D call TRBD1 (5 bases). Germline CDR1 reads SNHLY; CDR2 reads FYNNEI. This CDR3 is built from 14 residues. The V gene lost 7 bases and the J gene lost 0 bases, with 10 bases spanning the gap.

V usage is TRBV20-1 and J usage is TRBJ2-3; 7 positions match TRBD2. Germline trimming cut 4 bases from V and 4 bases from J; bases unmatched to any gene: 2. The CDR3 covers 12 residues. Germline CDR1 and CDR2: DFQATT and SNEGSKA (reference sequence). The CDR3 loop reads CSAIGLADTQYF. The CDR3 coding sequence is TGCAGTGCTATTGGACTAGCAGATACGCAGTATTTT.

In its sample, this clonotype was seen many times. The chain couples TRBV7-3 to TRBJ2-1, with D possibly TRBD2 on 6 matching bases. From germline, CDR1 is SGHTA and CDR2 FQGTGA. This CDR3 region has 14 residues. Trimming shortened V by 5 bases and J by 9 bases, and 17 bases separated the two germline ends. CDR3 nucleotide sequence: TGTGCCAGCAGCCCACAAGACCGGAGGGGTGAGCAGTTCTTC. This codes for CASSPQDRRGEQFF.

A few counts support this clonotype. The rearrangement links TRBV7-3 to TRBJ2-2; 9 bases are a match to TRBD2. The CDR3 consists of 14 residues. The germline gives CDR1 SGHTA, CDR2 FQGTGA. V lost 9 bases, J lost 4 bases, and 6 bases stayed unmatched. CDR3 in amino acids: CASRAGGPTGELFF. The DNA for the CDR3 is TGTGCCAGTAGGGCGGGAGGGCCCACCGGGGAGCTGTTTTTT.

On this clonotype: This may come from a read error, since a much larger clone is one base off. The chain couples TRBV15 to TRBJ1-5; possible D gene TRBD1, 5 bases. The CDR3 sequence is 12 residues long. The germline gives CDR1 LNHNV, CDR2 YYDKDF (reference sequence). Trimming removed 5 bases from V and 12 bases from J, with 14 bases in between. Here the CDR3 reads CATSPGAFDQHF. CDR3 coding DNA: TGTGCCACCAGCCCCGGGGCTTTTGACCAGCATTTT.

V is TRBV6-5 and J is TRBJ2-3, with 12 bases matching TRBD2. In germline, CDR1 is MNHEY, CDR2 SVGAGI. The ends lost 0 bases at V and 6 bases at J; junction bases unmatched: 1. The CDR3 extends over 15 amino acids. CDR3 loop: CASSYSTSGSDTQYF. As DNA, the CDR3 is TGTGCCAGCAGTTACTCGACTAGCGGGAGTGATACGCAGTATTTT.

The table lists this clonotype with many counts. The chain combines TRBV29-1 with TRBJ2-1; D is possibly TRBD1 (5 bases). Trimming left V 7 bases short and J 9 bases short, with 13 bases between. CDR1 and CDR2 (germline): SQVTM, ANQGSEA. CDR3 length: 11 amino acids. CDR3: CSADSSGEQFF. In nucleotides, the CDR3 is TGCAGCGCCGACAGTTCCGGTGAGCAGTTCTTC.

The rearrangement joins TRBV7-9 to TRBJ2-2; D is perhaps TRBD2 (5 bases). This CDR3 comprises 16 residues. Germline V CDR1 and CDR2: SEHNR, FQNEAQ (reference sequence). V was clipped by 1 base and J by 5 bases, with 14 bases between them. The CDR3 sequence: CASSLGLAPGTGELFF. Written as DNA, the CDR3 is TGTGCCAGCAGCTTAGGGCTAGCCCCTGGGACCGGGGAGCTGTTTTTT.

This clonotype was seen ten or more times. The CDR3 coding sequence is TGTGCCAGCAGTTTAGAAATTGGGGGGATTAGCGGGAGAATACGAAGCTCCTACAATGAGCAGTTCTTC. This gives the protein CASSLEIGGISGRIRSSYNEQFF. The V and J genes are TRBV12-3 or TRBV12-4 and TRBJ2-1; 9 bases fit TRBD2. With V trimmed by 1 base and J by 0 bases, 22 bases remained unmatched. This CDR3 comprises 23 residues.

This clonotype was counted at least ten times. V and J are TRBV7-9 and TRBJ2-7; 7 bases match TRBD1. This CDR3 has 14 residues. V was pared by 2 bases and J by 2 bases, with 3 bases of the junction left unmatched. Per the germline V gene, CDR1 is SEHNR and CDR2 is FQNEAQ (reference sequence). The CDR3 sequence is CASSLPGQTYEQYF. CDR3 DNA: TGTGCCAGCAGCTTACCGGGACAGACCTACGAGCAGTACTTC.

This clonotype was recorded at least ten times. This chain joins TRBV28 and TRBJ1-1, with 8 bases fitting TRBD1. Trimming cost V 0 bases and J 1 base; bases outside gene matches: 1. CDR3 length: 15 residues. From germline, CDR1 is MDHEN and CDR2 SYDVKM. The CDR3 reads CASSLWQGANTEAFF. Here the CDR3 DNA reads TGTGCCAGCAGTTTATGGCAGGGGGCGAACACTGAAGCTTTCTTT.

The gene calls are TRBV3-1 and TRBJ1-1; D is unresolved. Looked up from germline, CDR1 is LGHDT and CDR2 is YNNKEL (reference sequence). The CDR3 is made up of 13 amino acids. Trimming pared 4 bases from V and 9 bases from J, leaving 15 bases between. Here the CDR3 DNA reads TGTGCCAGCAGCCCTCCTTACCACGACCAAGCTTTCTTT. It translates to CASSPPYHDQAFF.

On this clonotype: Here the CDR3 omits its conserved ending phenylalanine or tryptophan, so a read error is the likely source. V is TRBV25-1 and J is TRBJ2-1; 13 bases line up with TRBD2. Per germline, CDR1 MGHDK and CDR2 SYGVNS. The junction had 11 bases not matched to a gene; V was cut back by 3 bases and J by 12 bases. This CDR3 region has 16 residues. CDR3 bases: TGTGCCAGCAGTGAGAAGGGACTAGCGGGAAGGGGCGGGCAGTTCCTC. This sequence encodes CASSEKGLAGRGGQFL.

The V gene is TRBV29-1, the J gene TRBJ1-1; D may be TRBD1 (6 bases). The V end lost 6 bases, the J end lost 9 bases, and 17 bases lay between the germline ends. Germline V gene lookup returns CDR1 SQVTM and CDR2 ANQGSEA. This CDR3 is built from 12 residues. The CDR3 sequence: CSVIQGLSKAFF. CDR3 nucleotides: TGCAGCGTGATCCAGGGGCTGTCTAAAGCTTTCTTT.

This clonotype was counted ten times or more. The DNA for the CDR3 is TGTGCCAGCAGCTGGGTCGAGACCGACAATGAGCAGTTCTTC. It is translated as CASSWVETDNEQFF. This chain connects TRBV11-2 to TRBJ2-1; no firm D call. Trimming stripped 4 bases from V and 5 bases from J, with 12 bases between. The CDR3 runs to 14 residues. The germline CDR1 and CDR2 sequences are SGHAT and FQNNGV. Variable domain in full (rest from reference TRBV11-2 and TRBJ2-1): EAGVAQSPRYKIIEKRQSVAFWCNPISGHATLYWYQQILGQGPKLLIQFQNNGVVDDSQLPKDRFSAERLKGVDSTLKIQPAKLEDSAVYLCASSWVETDNEQFFGPGTRLTVL.

The sample holds a few counts of this clonotype. The rearrangement uses TRBV7-2 and TRBJ2-4, with a tentative D call TRBD1 (6 bases). Per the germline V gene, CDR1 is SGHTA and CDR2 is FQGNSA. V lost 5 bases, J lost 7 bases, and 15 bases lay in between. The length of the CDR3 is 14 residues. The CDR3 DNA reads TGTGCCAGCAGCATCCCAGGGGTAGGGAACATTCAGTACTTC. Residues: CASSIPGVGNIQYF.